This record concerns one T cell receptor beta chain sequence. The antigen remains unidentified. Clones were sequenced by immunoSEQ multiplex PCR, and TCRdb holds only the in-frame ones, with some missing. The sample includes 130,000 or so clones, around 85% of them seen just once. The data are from a study of PD-L1 blockade in urothelial cancer. About the research overall: Males with bladder-origin urothelial cancer constituted about 85% of the roughly 29 patients. At 3 weeks after treatment start (second dose) and again at 6 weeks, blood was analyzed. Blood samples had a median of approximately 150,000 T cells.

CDR3 size: 15 residues. Germline CDR1 is LNHDA and CDR2 is SQIVND (reference sequence). Trimming took 5 bases from V and 6 from J; bases not matched to a gene: 12. The study, taken as a whole, reports: Durable benefit accompanied greater 3-week expansion of tumor-associated blood clones.

Time point: pretreatment peripheral blood. The specimen comprised PBMCs, sampled around atezolizumab (anti-PD-L1) treatment. This clonotype was obtained from a man aged 50 or older with urothelial cancer. The genes are TRBV19 and TRBJ1-2, with 7 bases identical to TRBD1. CDR3 region: CASSAPQGLVDGYTF. For the CDR3, the DNA is TGTGCCAGTAGTGCTCCACAGGGGCTGGTTGATGGCTACACCTTC.